Listed below are T cell receptor beta chains from one sample, sequenced in a study of blood T cell repertoires in COVID-19. Some clones are missing from TCRdb's copy, which holds only in-frame ones; the method was immunoSEQ multiplex PCR. The sample carries more than 300,000 clones, approximately 87% recorded once. Source material: PBMCs or T cells enriched from blood (not recorded which). These receptors came from a man in his forties in a cohort exposed to, infected with or recovered from COVID-19 (not recorded which). The CDR3 runs from the conserved cysteine through the conserved F or W. A D gene is named only where the DNA matches it firmly. Expanded clones are given a class, and other clones once, few, many or no size at all.

D	V	size	J	DNA	CDR3
NA	TRBV24-1	NA	TRBJ1-2	TGTGCCACCAGTGATTCGGTTTCGGGGAACTATGGCTACACCTTC	CATSDSVSGNYGYTF
TRBD1	TRBV7-9	NA	TRBJ1-2	TGTGCCAGCAGCGCGAGACGGGACAGTCCTAACTATGGCTACACCTTC	CASSARRDSPNYGYTF
NA	TRBV4-1	NA	TRBJ1-4	TGCGCCAGCAGCCAAGATAGAGGACAGCGGGGCAGGGATGGAAAACTGTTTTTT	CASSQDRGQRGRDGKLFF
NA	TRBV19	once	TRBJ1-1	TGTGCCAGTAGTATGAAGACGGGCACTGAAGCTTTCTTT	CASSMKTGTEAFF
NA	TRBV2	many	TRBJ1-4	TGTGCCAGCAGCCGCGACCAGGCAACTAATGAAAAACTGTTTTTT	CASSRDQATNEKLFF
TRBD2	TRBV7-2	NA	TRBJ2-3	TGTGCCAGCAGCTTAGTAGCGGGAGGCGTCACAGATACGCAGTATTTT	CASSLVAGGVTDTQYF
TRBD2	TRBV11-2	NA	TRBJ2-1	TGTGCCAGCAGCCCGCGGACTAGCGGAAACAATGAGCAGTTCTTC	CASSPRTSGNNEQFF
NA	TRBV18	NA	TRBJ2-5	TGTGCCAGCTCACCACTAGCGAACAACCAAGAGACCCAGTACTTC	CASSPLANNQETQYF
NA	TRBV3-1/TRBV3-2	NA	TRBJ2-5	TGTGCCAGCCGGCTAGCCAACACGGTAGGGACCCAGTACTTC	CASRLANTVGTQYF
TRBD1	TRBV3-1/TRBV3-2	NA	TRBJ1-1	TGTGCCAGCAGCCAGACAGGGGGGGGCACTGAAGCTTTCTTT	CASSQTGGGTEAFF
NA	TRBV9	NA	TRBJ1-3	TGTGCCAGCAGCGTAGAGGCTGGCAGGGAAGCTGGAAACACCATATATTTT	CASSVEAGREAGNTIYF
NA	TRBV27	NA	TRBJ2-2	TGTGCCAGCAGGTCCCAGGGTGCCGGGGAGCTGTTTTTT	CASRSQGAGELFF
NA	TRBV19	NA	TRBJ1-5	TGTGCCAGTAGTATAGCCGGTTTTAATCAGCCCCAGCATTTT	CASSIAGFNQPQHF
TRBD2	TRBV28	NA	TRBJ2-7	TGTGCCAGCAGTTTGACGGTTACTAGCGGGGACTCCTACGAGCAGTACTTC	CASSLTVTSGDSYEQYF
NA	TRBV30	NA	TRBJ1-5	TGTGCCTGGAGTACTCCACAGAGATATAGCAATCAGCCCCAGCATTTT	CAWSTPQRYSNQPQHF
TRBD2	TRBV3-1/TRBV3-2	NA	TRBJ2-7	TGTGCCAGCAGCCAAGGGACTAGCATCTACGAGCAGTACTTC	CASSQGTSIYEQYF
NA	TRBV3-1/TRBV3-2	NA	TRBJ1-2	TGTGCCAGCAGCCAAGCCGGATCGGGGTTGGGTGGCTACACCTTC	CASSQAGSGLGGYTF
NA	TRBV5-1	few	TRBJ2-2	TGCGCCAGCAGCTTGGACGGGAGCACCGGGGAGCTGTTTTTT	CASSLDGSTGELFF
NA	TRBV28	NA	TRBJ1-4	TGTGCCAGCAGTTTAGAAGGGGCCGCTAATGAAAAACTGTTTTTT	CASSLEGAANEKLFF
TRBD2	TRBV7-6	NA	TRBJ2-7	TGTGCCAGCAGCTTAACTAGCGGGAGCTACGAGCAGTACTTC	CASSLTSGSYEQYF
NA	TRBV25-1	NA	TRBJ1-2	TGTGCCAGCAGAGACATCTATGGCTACACCTTC	CASRDIYGYTF
NA	TRBV19	NA	TRBJ1-5	TGTGCCAGTAGTATGAGAGAGAATCAGCCCCAGCATTTT	CASSMRENQPQHF
NA	TRBV24-1	many	TRBJ2-2	TGTGCCACCAGTGACGATACAGGTCCCCCTCGGGAGCTGTTTTTT	CATSDDTGPPRELFF
TRBD2	TRBV28	NA	TRBJ2-1	TGTGCCAGCAGTTTAATCGGCGGGAGCCGCGAGCAGTTCTTC	CASSLIGGSREQFF
TRBD2	TRBV7-2	NA	TRBJ2-2	TGTGCCAGCAGCCCGGAACTAGCGGGAGCTTACACCGGGGAGCTGTTTTTT	CASSPELAGAYTGELFF
TRBD2	TRBV6-5	once	TRBJ2-7	TGTGCCAGCAGTCCCCCGACTAGCGGGAGCCACGAGCAGTACTTC	CASSPPTSGSHEQYF
TRBD2	TRBV6-4	NA	TRBJ2-1	TGTGCCAGCAGTGAGGGTGTGGGGACTAGCGGAGCGGGTGAGCAGTTCTTC	CASSEGVGTSGAGEQFF
NA	TRBV11-2	NA	TRBJ2-2	TGTGCCAGCAGCCGTTCACTAGTCACCGGGGAGCTGTTTTTT	CASSRSLVTGELFF
NA	TRBV28	many	TRBJ2-5	TGTGCCAGCAGCCCCGACTCTTGGGAGACCCAGTACTTC	CASSPDSWETQYF
TRBD2	TRBV5-5	once	TRBJ2-5	TGTGCCAGCAGCGAGGATCGGGGGGTAGGGTCTAGGGTCGAGACCCAGTACTTC	CASSEDRGVGSRVETQYF
NA	TRBV9	NA	TRBJ1-4	TGTGCCAGCAGCGTAGGGGGGCTGAATGAAAAACTGTTTTTT	CASSVGGLNEKLFF
NA	TRBV6-5	NA	TRBJ2-1	TGTGCCAGCAGTTCCAGCGGATACTCCTACAATGAGCAGTTCTTC	CASSSSGYSYNEQFF